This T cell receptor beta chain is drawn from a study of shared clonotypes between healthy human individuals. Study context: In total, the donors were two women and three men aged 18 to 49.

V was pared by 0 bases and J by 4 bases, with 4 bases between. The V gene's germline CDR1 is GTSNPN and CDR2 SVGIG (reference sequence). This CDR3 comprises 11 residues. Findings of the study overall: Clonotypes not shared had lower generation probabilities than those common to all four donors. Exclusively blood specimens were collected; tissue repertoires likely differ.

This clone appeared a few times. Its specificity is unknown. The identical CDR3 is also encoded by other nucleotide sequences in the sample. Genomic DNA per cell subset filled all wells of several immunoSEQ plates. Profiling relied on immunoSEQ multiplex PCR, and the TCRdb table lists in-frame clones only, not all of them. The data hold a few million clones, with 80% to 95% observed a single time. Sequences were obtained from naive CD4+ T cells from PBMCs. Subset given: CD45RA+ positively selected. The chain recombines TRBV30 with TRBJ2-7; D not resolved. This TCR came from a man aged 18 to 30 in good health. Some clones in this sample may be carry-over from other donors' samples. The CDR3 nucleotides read TGTGCCTGGAGTGTCAGATACGAGCAGTACTTC. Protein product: CAWSVRYEQYF. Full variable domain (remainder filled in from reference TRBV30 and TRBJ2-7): SQTIHQWPATLVQPVGSPLSLECTVEGTSNPNLYWYRQAAGRGLQLLFYSVGIGQISSEVPQNLSASRPQDRQFILSSKKLLLSDSGFYLCAWSVRYEQYFGPGTRLTVT.